This T cell receptor (beta chain) appears in the sequencing data of a study of siplizumab effects on memory and regulatory T cells. Per sample, about 10^5 TCR templates underwent assay. The assay was immunoSEQ multiplex PCR, and TCRdb's table has in-frame clones only and misses some. The sample yields over 65,000 clones, 85% to 95% seen once. CDR1 SQVTM and CDR2 ANQGSEA come from the germline V gene. The V segment lost 7 bases and the J segment 1 base; nucleotides outside the gene matches: 9. This CDR3 comprises 17 residues. The sample comprised CD8+ T cells sorted from blood. The chain is built from TRBV29-1 and TRBJ2-6, with 11 bases lining up with TRBD1. The clonotype originates from a human donor in good health. Here the CDR3 reads CSARLGQGASGANVLTF. DNA of the CDR3: TGCAGCGCGAGACTCGGACAGGGGGCATCTGGGGCCAACGTCCTGACTTTC.